The rows below give T cell receptor beta chains drawn from one sample of a study of blood T cell repertoires in COVID-19. The repertoire was sequenced with immunoSEQ multiplex PCR; TCRdb's copy has only in-frame clones and lacks some. The sample records tens of thousands of clones, 87% being singletons. Sequenced material: peripheral blood. These receptors were collected from a man aged 45-60 years with active COVID-19. Both conserved end residues are part of each CDR3. Fields, in order: D gene, V gene, CDR3 protein. A D gene is named only where the DNA matches it firmly.

D gene: .
V gene: TRBV4-3
CDR3 protein: CASSQDGKGMTQYF

D gene: TRBD1
V gene: TRBV5-1
CDR3 protein: CASSLADGQGRYEQYF

D gene: TRBD2
V gene: TRBV4-1
CDR3 protein: CASSDSGRPSGEQYF

D gene: TRBD1
V gene: TRBV29-1
CDR3 protein: CSVGRTGLSNTEAFF

D gene: TRBD1
V gene: TRBV2
CDR3 protein: CASQGQGATNEKLFF

D gene: TRBD1
V gene: TRBV6-2/TRBV6-3
CDR3 protein: CASSSRQGRYNEQFF

D gene: .
V gene: TRBV7-3
CDR3 protein: CASSPTASAVLSTDTQYF

D gene: TRBD2
V gene: TRBV5-1
CDR3 protein: CASGEGIADTQYF

D gene: .
V gene: TRBV5-1
CDR3 protein: CASSNGQSTDTQYF

D gene: .
V gene: TRBV24-1
CDR3 protein: CATSDFLLRVWDSPLHF

D gene: .
V gene: TRBV15
CDR3 protein: CATSRAPSAGGEKLFF

D gene: .
V gene: TRBV7-6
CDR3 protein: CASSLDYRGTYETQYF

D gene: .
V gene: TRBV6-2/TRBV6-3
CDR3 protein: CASSAVNEQFF

D gene: .
V gene: TRBV5-1
CDR3 protein: CASSLGRERDPQHF

D gene: .
V gene: TRBV19
CDR3 protein: CASSIASRQELFF

D gene: TRBD1
V gene: TRBV10-3
CDR3 protein: CAISTGGQGSSGANVLTF

D gene: TRBD1
V gene: TRBV10-3
CDR3 protein: CAISESSRGHGYTF

D gene: .
V gene: TRBV7-3
CDR3 protein: CASSFSSSGGLRDTQYF

D gene: .
V gene: TRBV15
CDR3 protein: CATSRDPTSGGDQPQHF

D gene: .
V gene: TRBV5-4
CDR3 protein: CASSLAGGNTIYF

D gene: TRBD1
V gene: TRBV2
CDR3 protein: CASGKDRGFSQPQHF

D gene: TRBD2
V gene: TRBV7-9
CDR3 protein: CASSVGLAGVGDTQYF

D gene: .
V gene: TRBV9
CDR3 protein: CASSVGGSTEAFF

D gene: TRBD1
V gene: TRBV7-9
CDR3 protein: CASSLGSQRQGDTQYF

D gene: TRBD2
V gene: TRBV19
CDR3 protein: CASSIGTSARQETQYF

D gene: .
V gene: TRBV28
CDR3 protein: CASSRGGEAFF

D gene: TRBD2
V gene: TRBV19
CDR3 protein: CASSIRRAAGGTDTQYF

D gene: .
V gene: TRBV6-2/TRBV6-3
CDR3 protein: CASSSWGVADTQYF

D gene: .
V gene: TRBV7-8
CDR3 protein: CASSLAVGDKQYF

D gene: TRBD1
V gene: TRBV27
CDR3 protein: CASSLHRGRTEAFF

D gene: .
V gene: TRBV27
CDR3 protein: CASSLSEGTEAFF

D gene: TRBD2
V gene: TRBV18
CDR3 protein: CASSLLREPAYEQYF

D gene: TRBD1
V gene: TRBV10-3
CDR3 protein: CAIRETGGQRGSYNEQFF

D gene: TRBD2
V gene: TRBV4-1
CDR3 protein: CASSQVGFKRESLKNEQFF

D gene: .
V gene: TRBV2
CDR3 protein: CASSEDSGNGYTF

D gene: TRBD2
V gene: TRBV11-1
CDR3 protein: CASSLYTSGYNEQFF

D gene: .
V gene: TRBV6-6
CDR3 protein: CASSPTAAGLAKNIQYF

D gene: TRBD1
V gene: TRBV27
CDR3 protein: CASSSKTGAALGGYTF

D gene: .
V gene: TRBV5-6
CDR3 protein: CASSVKYGASTYNEQFF

D gene: TRBD2
V gene: TRBV19
CDR3 protein: CASSISTSGSTDTQYF

D gene: .
V gene: TRBV18
CDR3 protein: CASSPGGNLNEQFF

D gene: TRBD1
V gene: TRBV19
CDR3 protein: CASSTSGTGFNIQYF

D gene: .
V gene: TRBV6-6
CDR3 protein: CASSRYRVHANTGELFF

D gene: .
V gene: TRBV11-2
CDR3 protein: CASSLTYRAGTYEQYF

D gene: .
V gene: TRBV12-3/TRBV12-4
CDR3 protein: CASSLTRDTEAFF

D gene: .
V gene: TRBV20-1
CDR3 protein: CSASAGPEWDTQYF

D gene: TRBD1
V gene: TRBV28
CDR3 protein: CASSHIGVYNRGQRNSPLHF

D gene: TRBD2
V gene: TRBV7-7
CDR3 protein: CASSSSRGTSGPNTGELFF

D gene: TRBD1
V gene: TRBV19
CDR3 protein: CASRDRGGVRTQYF

D gene: TRBD2
V gene: TRBV18
CDR3 protein: CASSPPTLAGGEQYF

D gene: .
V gene: TRBV12-3/TRBV12-4
CDR3 protein: CASTNPATKQYF

D gene: TRBD2
V gene: TRBV18
CDR3 protein: CASSRAERGLEQYF

D gene: TRBD2
V gene: TRBV27
CDR3 protein: CASSFGGGRVDTQYF

D gene: TRBD2
V gene: TRBV18
CDR3 protein: CASGTRNTGELFF

D gene: .
V gene: TRBV19
CDR3 protein: CASSIVGNRNGYTF